The entry below gives a single T cell receptor (beta chain) sequence along with its context. Its antigen is not known. The data belong to a study of monozygotic twins with inflammatory bowel disease. General study findings and limits: Twins with IBD were found to have lower TCRbeta diversity (inverse Simpson) than healthy co-twins. Comparison of concordant versus discordant twins revealed no difference in repertoire similarity, possibly due to limited power.

TCRdb re-called the 5' RACE reads, yielding one record per CDR3 amino acid sequence without DNA. The listing contains 45,000 or so distinct CDR3 sequences. This sequence originates from a human donor with ulcerative colitis or Crohn's disease, or a healthy co-twin of an affected twin (not recorded which). Sequenced sample: blood.

The CDR3 is CASSLGTGEYTQYF. The chain has TRBV5-4 and TRBJ2-3; TCRdb reports TRBD1, a call that lacks DNA to check it against. Germline CDR1 and CDR2: SGHNT and YYREEE (reference sequence). The CDR3 is 14 amino acids.